Listed here are 6 T cell receptor beta chains from one sample, sequenced in a study of T-cell reconstitution after alpha-beta-depleted transplantation in children. Using unique molecular identifiers, the investigators prepared the TCRbeta library. TCRdb re-called the PCR reads with MiXCR, one entry per CDR3 protein. The sample has around 300,000 distinct CDR3 sequences, approximately 20% seen once. The sequencing used PBMCs, mostly from graft donor cells, collected 180 days after TCRalphabeta/CD19-depleted stem cell transplant. Receptors were obtained from a male patient younger than 18 who had a stem cell transplant for acute lymphoblastic leukemia, so the T cells may come from the graft donor.

There are a few counts of this clonotype. The CDR3 nucleotides read TGTGCCAGTAGTCCGTGGGCGGGAGGGGGCTACGAGCAGTACTTC. It is translated as CASSPWAGGGYEQYF. The chain joins TRBV19 to TRBJ2-7; 9 nucleotides line up with TRBD2. The V segment lost 5 bases and the J segment 3 bases; nucleotides outside the gene matches: 8. The germline V gene encodes CDR1 LNHDA and CDR2 SQIVND (reference sequence). This CDR3 contains 15 residues. The full variable domain, completed using reference TRBV19 and TRBJ2-7, is DGGITQSPKYLFRKEGQNVTLSCEQNLNHDAMYWYRQDPGQGLRLIYYSQIVNDFQKGDIAEGYSVSREKKESFPLTVTSAQKNPTAFYLCASSPWAGGGYEQYFGPGTRLTVT.

The genes are TRBV5-1 and TRBJ1-1, with D hard to call. This CDR3 contains 13 residues. The V end lost 0 bases, the J end lost 3 bases, and 6 bases lay between the germline ends. The V gene's germline CDR1 is SGHRS and CDR2 YFSETQ. The CDR3: CASSLDTYTEAFF. The CDR3 DNA reads as TGCGCCAGCAGCTTGGATACATACACTGAAGCTTTCTTT.

The rearrangement joins TRBV20-1 to TRBJ2-5; tentatively, D is TRBD2 (7 bases). Germline lookup yields CDR1 DFQATT and CDR2 SNEGSKA (reference sequence). The CDR3 has 16 amino acids. V was trimmed by 0 bases and J by 0 bases, leaving 14 bases between them. CDR3 region: CSAREGGGGYQETQYF. As DNA, the CDR3 is TGCAGTGCTAGAGAAGGAGGGGGAGGGTACCAAGAGACCCAGTACTTC.

This clonotype was counted a few times. The CDR3 protein is CASSLRGSDTQYF. CDR3 DNA sequence: TGTGCCAGCAGTTTGCGTGGTTCAGATACGCAGTATTTT. The V and J genes are TRBV12-3 or TRBV12-4 and TRBJ2-3, with unresolved D. Trimming removed 3 bases from V and 4 bases from J, with 8 bases in between. This CDR3 is 13 amino acids long.

This clonotype was seen a few times. This rearrangement joins TRBV15 to TRBJ2-3, with 8 nucleotides matching TRBD1. The CDR3 is 16 residues long. V gave up 1 base and J gave up 9 bases; unmatched junction bases: 12. CDR1 and CDR2 from the germline V gene are LNHNV and YYDKDF (reference sequence). The CDR3 DNA is TGTGCCACCAGCAGAGGGACAGGGAAAAACGTAGTGACGCAGTATTTT. Translation: CATSRGTGKNVVTQYF. Combining the CDR3 with reference TRBV15 and TRBJ2-3 gives the whole variable domain DAMVIQNPRYQVTQFGKPVTLSCSQTLNHNVMYWYQQKSSQAPKLLFHYYDKDFNNEADTPDNFQSRRPNTSFCFLDIRSPGLGDTAMYLCATSRGTGKNVVTQYFGPGTRLTVL.

This clonotype was recorded a few times. The chain uses TRBV7-9 and TRBJ2-3, with a tentative D call TRBD2 (6 bases). The CDR3 is made up of 15 amino acids. Germline V lookup: CDR1 SEHNR, CDR2 FQNEAQ (reference sequence). Trimming left V 5 bases short and J 2 bases short, with 14 bases between. The CDR3: CASSVISGYTDTQYF. In DNA form, the CDR3 reads TGTGCCAGCAGCGTGATTAGCGGTTACACAGATACGCAGTATTTT. The whole variable domain, remainder taken from reference TRBV7-9 and TRBJ2-3, is DTGVSQNPRHKITKRGQNVTFRCDPISEHNRLYWYRQTLGQGPEFLTYFQNEAQLEKSRLLSDRFSAERPKGSFSTLEIQRTEQGDSAMYLCASSVISGYTDTQYFGPGTRLTVL.